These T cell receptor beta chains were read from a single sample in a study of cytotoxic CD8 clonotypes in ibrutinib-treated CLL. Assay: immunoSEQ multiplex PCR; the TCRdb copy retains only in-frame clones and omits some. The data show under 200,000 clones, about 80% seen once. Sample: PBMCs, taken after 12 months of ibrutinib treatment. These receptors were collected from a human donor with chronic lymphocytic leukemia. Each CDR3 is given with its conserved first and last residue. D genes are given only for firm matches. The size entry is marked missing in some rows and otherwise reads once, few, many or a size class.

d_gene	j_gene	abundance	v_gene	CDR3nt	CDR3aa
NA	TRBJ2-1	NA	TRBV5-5	TGTGCCAGCAGCCTGATGGGAGCGGGGACATACAATGAGCAGTTCTTC	CASSLMGAGTYNEQFF
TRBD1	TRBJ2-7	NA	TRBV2	TGTGCCAGCATCCTTAGGACAGGGGGGTACGAGCAGTACTTC	CASILRTGGYEQYF
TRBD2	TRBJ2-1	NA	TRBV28	TGTGCCAGCTTCCCTAGCGGGAGTATCTATGAGCAGTTCTTC	CASFPSGSIYEQFF
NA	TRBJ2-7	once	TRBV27	TGTGCCAGCAGTTCCATTGGGGGTCCCGACGAGCAGTACTTC	CASSSIGGPDEQYF
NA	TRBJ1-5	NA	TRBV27	TGTGCCAGCAGTATGGGGAGGTCGAGCAATCAGCCCCAGCATTTT	CASSMGRSSNQPQHF
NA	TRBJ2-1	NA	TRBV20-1	TGCAGTGCCCTACTAAAAATTGAGCAGTTCTTC	CSALLKIEQFF
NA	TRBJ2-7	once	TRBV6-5	TGTGCCAGTGGAGGGGATGACTACGAGCAGTACTTC	CASGGDDYEQYF
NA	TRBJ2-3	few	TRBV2	TGTGCCAGCAGTGATAACACGTATACAGGGCCCGATACGCAGTATTTT	CASSDNTYTGPDTQYF
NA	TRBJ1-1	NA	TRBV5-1	TGCGCCAGCAGCTCTAATGAGGTGACTGAAGCTTTCTTT	CASSSNEVTEAFF
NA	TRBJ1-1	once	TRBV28	TGTGCCAGCAGTTCCCCGTCCGGGGGGAACACTGAAGCTTTCTTT	CASSSPSGGNTEAFF
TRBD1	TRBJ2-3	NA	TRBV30	TGTGCCTGGACCTTGACAGGGGCTCTTACAGATACGCAGTATTTT	CAWTLTGALTDTQYF
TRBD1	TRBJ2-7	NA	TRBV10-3	TGTGCCATCAGTGACCGGGACAGGGGATCCTACGAGCAGTACTTC	CAISDRDRGSYEQYF
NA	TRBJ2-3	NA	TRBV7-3	TGTGCCAGCAGCCCGACAGCGGCGGTACTCGATTCCTCTAGCACAGATACGCAGTATTTT	CASSPTAAVLDSSSTDTQYF
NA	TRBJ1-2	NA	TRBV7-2	TGTGCCAGCAGCCCCCAGGTGGTGGCAGGGGTCTATGGCTACACCTTC	CASSPQVVAGVYGYTF
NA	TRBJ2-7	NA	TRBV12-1	TGTGCCAGCAGCGTAAAGACAGGGAGGTCCTCCGAGCAGTACTTC	CASSVKTGRSSEQYF
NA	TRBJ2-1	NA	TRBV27	TGTGCCAGCAGTTTACGTTGGGGGGGCTCGGGCAATGAGCAGTTCTTC	CASSLRWGGSGNEQFF
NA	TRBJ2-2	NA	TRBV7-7	TGTGCTAGCAGCGCGAGTGGAATCTCCGGGGAGCTGTTTTTT	CASSASGISGELFF
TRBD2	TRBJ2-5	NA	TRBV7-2	TGTGCCAGCAGCCCCTGGCTTTCGCGGGGGGGCCGGGAGACCCAGTACTTC	CASSPWLSRGGRETQYF
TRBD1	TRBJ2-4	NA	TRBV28	TGTGCCAGCAGTCCCCCCGGCTGGACAGGCGGAGGCAAAAACATTCAGTACTTC	CASSPPGWTGGGKNIQYF
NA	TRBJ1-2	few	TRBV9	TGTGCCAGCAGCTCCTCGGAATCTAACTATGGCTACACCTTC	CASSSSESNYGYTF
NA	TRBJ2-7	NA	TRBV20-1	TGCAGTGCTGTGTTGGGATACGAGCAGTACTTC	CSAVLGYEQYF
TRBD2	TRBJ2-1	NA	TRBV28	TGTGCCAGCAGACCCTCCATTGGTGTAGCGGGAGGCTATGAGCAGTTCTTC	CASRPSIGVAGGYEQFF
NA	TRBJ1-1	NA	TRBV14	TGTGCCAGCAGCCGCTTCGGGACTTTTAGTAGTACTGAAGCTTTCTTT	CASSRFGTFSSTEAFF
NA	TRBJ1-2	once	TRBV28	TGTGCCAGCTTAGTAGGAGGAGATTACTATGGCTACACCTTC	CASLVGGDYYGYTF
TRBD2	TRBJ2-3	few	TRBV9	TGTGCCAGCAGCAAACGACTCGGTAGCGGGGGCCCCTATAACACAGATACGCAGTATTTT	CASSKRLGSGGPYNTDTQYF
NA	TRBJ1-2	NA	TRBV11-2	TGTGCCAGCAGCGGATTGACAATTTTTGGCTACACCTTC	CASSGLTIFGYTF
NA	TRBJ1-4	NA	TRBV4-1	TGCGCCAGCAGCCAGGGTCTAAATACAGGGTCTGAAAAACTGTTTTTT	CASSQGLNTGSEKLFF
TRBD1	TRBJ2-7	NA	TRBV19	TGTGCCGCAATCCCCGTAAGAGACAGGGGTACCCGCCCCTACGAGCAGTACTTC	CAAIPVRDRGTRPYEQYF
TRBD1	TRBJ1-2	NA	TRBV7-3	TGTGCCAGCAGCTCTTCAACAGGGGAACATGGCTACACCTTC	CASSSSTGEHGYTF
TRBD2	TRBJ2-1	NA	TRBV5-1	TGCGCCAGCAGCTCCGGACTAGCGGGGGGCAATGAGCAGTTCTTC	CASSSGLAGGNEQFF
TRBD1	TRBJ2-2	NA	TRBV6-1	TGTGCCAGCGCCCGGACAGGAACAAGCGGGGAGCTGTTTTTT	CASARTGTSGELFF
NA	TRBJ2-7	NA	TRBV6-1	TGTGCCAGCAGTGAAAACAGGTTCGAGCAGTACTTC	CASSENRFEQYF
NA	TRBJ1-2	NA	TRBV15	TGTGCCACCAGCAGAGTAGGAACGGGATCAGGCTATGGCTACACCTTC	CATSRVGTGSGYGYTF
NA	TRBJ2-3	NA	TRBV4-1	TGCGCCAGCAGACGAACGGACACAACTAGAGGCACAGATACGCAGTATTTT	CASRRTDTTRGTDTQYF
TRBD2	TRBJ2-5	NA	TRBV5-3	TGTGCCAGAAGCTTAGAGCGACTAGCCAGGTCGTACGCGGAAGAGACCCAGTACTTC	CARSLERLARSYAEETQYF
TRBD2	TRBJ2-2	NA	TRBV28	TGTGCCAGCAGGGGGACTACGAACACCGGGGAGCTGTTTTTT	CASRGTTNTGELFF
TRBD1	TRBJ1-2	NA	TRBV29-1	TGCAGCGTGGGGGGACAGAACTATGGCTACACCTTC	CSVGGQNYGYTF
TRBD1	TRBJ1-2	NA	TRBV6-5	TGTGCCAGCAGTTACTCCGGGCAGGGGGGTTATGGCTACACCTTC	CASSYSGQGGYGYTF
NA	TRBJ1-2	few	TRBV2	TGTGCCAGCAGAGAAAACTATGGCTACACCTTC	CASRENYGYTF
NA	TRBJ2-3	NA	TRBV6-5	TGTGCCAGCAGTTCCTCGACTAGTTTTAGCACAGATACGCAGTATTTT	CASSSSTSFSTDTQYF
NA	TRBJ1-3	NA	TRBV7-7	TGTGCTAGCAGCTTAGGAATGGGGGCTGGAAACACCATATATTTT	CASSLGMGAGNTIYF
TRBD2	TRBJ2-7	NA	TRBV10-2	TGCGCCAGCGGGATCGGACTAGCGCCGTCCCACGAGCAGTACTTC	CASGIGLAPSHEQYF
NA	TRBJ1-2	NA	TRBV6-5	TGTGCCAGCAGTTACTCGAACGGGGGAGGCTACACCTTC	CASSYSNGGGYTF
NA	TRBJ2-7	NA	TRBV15	TGTGCCACCAGCAGAGTACAGACCTACTCCTACGAGCAGTACTTC	CATSRVQTYSYEQYF
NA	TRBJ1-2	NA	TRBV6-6	TGTGCCAGCAGTTCCCACCGCGACAGAAACTATGGCTACACCTTC	CASSSHRDRNYGYTF
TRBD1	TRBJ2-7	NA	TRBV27	TGTGCCAGCAGCAGGACAGGGGGCGAACCCCACGAGCAGTACTTC	CASSRTGGEPHEQYF
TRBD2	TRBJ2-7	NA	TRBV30	TGTGCCTGGAATGGAGGGACTAGCGGGGGAACGCAGTACTTC	CAWNGGTSGGTQYF
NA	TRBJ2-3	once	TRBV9	TGTGCCAGCAGCGTAAGACCTACGGGTCGCACAGATACGCAGTATTTT	CASSVRPTGRTDTQYF
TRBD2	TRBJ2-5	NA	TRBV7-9	TGTGCCAGCAGCGGTAGGGGGAGCGGGGGGGCCCGGCGAGAGACCCAGTACTTC	CASSGRGSGGARRETQYF
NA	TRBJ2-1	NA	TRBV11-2	TGTGCCAGCAGCATTATAGCCTTCTCCTACAATGAGCAGTTCTTC	CASSIIAFSYNEQFF
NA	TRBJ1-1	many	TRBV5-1	TGCGCCAGCAGCGTTGGGGTGTGGGACCCGGAGAACACTGAAGCTTTCTTT	CASSVGVWDPENTEAFF
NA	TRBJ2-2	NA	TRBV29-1	TGCAGCGTCTCCCCCGGGTCCCCGACCGGGGAGCTGTTTTTT	CSVSPGSPTGELFF
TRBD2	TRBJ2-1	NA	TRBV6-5	TGTGCCAGCAGTTACAGGGCTAGCGGGAGCGGTGAGCAGTTCTTC	CASSYRASGSGEQFF
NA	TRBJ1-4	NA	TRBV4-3	TGCGCCAGCAGCCAAGATAGACAGCCTAATGAAAAACTGTTTTTT	CASSQDRQPNEKLFF
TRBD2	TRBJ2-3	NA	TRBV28	TGTGCCAGCAGTTTCGGGGCGGGGGGTACAGATACGCAGTATTTT	CASSFGAGGTDTQYF
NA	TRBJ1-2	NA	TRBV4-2	TGTGCCAGCAGCCAAGATCTCAGTGGCAACTATGGCTACACCTTC	CASSQDLSGNYGYTF
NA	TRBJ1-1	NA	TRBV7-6	TGTGCCAGCAGCCTGTCACAGGGAGAGACTGAAGCTTTCTTT	CASSLSQGETEAFF
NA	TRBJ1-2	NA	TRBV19	TGTGCCAGTAGTATAGACAGGATCTATGGCTACACCTTC	CASSIDRIYGYTF
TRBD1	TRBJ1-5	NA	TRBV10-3	TGTGCCATCAGAGCTGGACAGGCATATAGCAATCAGCCCCAGCATTTT	CAIRAGQAYSNQPQHF
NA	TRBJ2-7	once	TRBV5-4	TGTGCCAGCAGCCTTGAAGGTACCTACGAGCAGTACTTC	CASSLEGTYEQYF